What follows is one TCR beta chain and its context. This specimen comes from a study of blood T cell repertoires in COVID-19. Background on the study: Sample material is recorded as cDNA or gDNA derived from T cells, B-cell-depleted T cells, or PBMCs.

Recruitment covered roughly 22 US areas and drew participants whose ages spanned roughly 18 to 100 years. Cohorts were assigned according to the clinical history that participants reported. People in the exposed group encountered a COVID-19 case within 2 weeks before entering the study. Produced via immunoSEQ multiplex PCR; TCRdb's table is partial and in-frame only. The sample contains under 450,000 clones, approximately 89% of which appear only once. Material for sequencing was PBMCs or T cells enriched from blood (not recorded which). This TCR derives from a woman aged 40 to 50 who had been exposed to COVID-19.

The CDR3 DNA reads TGTGCCAGCAGGGCGTGGGCGTTGGGCAATCAGCCCCAGCATTTT. This translates into CASRAWALGNQPQHF. The V and J genes are TRBV9 and TRBJ1-5; D gene uncertain. V was pared by 5 bases and J by 2 bases, with 14 bases between. Germline values: CDR1 SGDLS, CDR2 YYNGEE. The CDR3 is 15 amino acids.